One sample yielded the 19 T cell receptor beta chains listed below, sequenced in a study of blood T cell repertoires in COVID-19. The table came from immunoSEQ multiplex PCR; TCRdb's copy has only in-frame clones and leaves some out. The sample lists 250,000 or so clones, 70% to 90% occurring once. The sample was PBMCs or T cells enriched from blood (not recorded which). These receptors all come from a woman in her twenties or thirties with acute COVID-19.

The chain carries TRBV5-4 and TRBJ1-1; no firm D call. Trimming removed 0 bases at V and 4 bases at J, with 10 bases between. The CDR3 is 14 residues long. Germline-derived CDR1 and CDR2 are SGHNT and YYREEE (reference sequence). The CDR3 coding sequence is TGTGCCAGCAGCTTGGATGGGCCGTCCACTGAAGCTTTCTTT. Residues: CASSLDGPSTEAFF.

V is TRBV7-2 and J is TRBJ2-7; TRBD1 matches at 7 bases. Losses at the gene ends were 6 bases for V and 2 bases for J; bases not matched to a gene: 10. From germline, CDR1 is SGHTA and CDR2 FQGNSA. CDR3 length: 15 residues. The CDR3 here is CASSGSGTATYEQYF. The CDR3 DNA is TGTGCCAGCAGTGGGTCCGGGACAGCCACCTACGAGCAGTACTTC.

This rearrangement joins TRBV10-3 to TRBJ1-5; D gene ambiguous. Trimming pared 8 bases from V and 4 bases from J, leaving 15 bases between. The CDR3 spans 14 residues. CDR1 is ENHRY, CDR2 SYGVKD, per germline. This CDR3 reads CAIGPEGGNQPQHF. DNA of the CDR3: TGTGCCATCGGACCCGAAGGCGGGAATCAGCCCCAGCATTTT.

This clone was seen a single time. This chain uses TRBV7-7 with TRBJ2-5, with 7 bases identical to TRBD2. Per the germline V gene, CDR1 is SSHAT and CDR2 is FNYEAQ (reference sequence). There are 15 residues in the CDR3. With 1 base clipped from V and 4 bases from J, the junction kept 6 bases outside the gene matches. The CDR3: CASSLGYSSGETQYF. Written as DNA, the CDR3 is TGTGCCAGCAGCTTAGGCTACTCTAGCGGAGAGACCCAGTACTTC.

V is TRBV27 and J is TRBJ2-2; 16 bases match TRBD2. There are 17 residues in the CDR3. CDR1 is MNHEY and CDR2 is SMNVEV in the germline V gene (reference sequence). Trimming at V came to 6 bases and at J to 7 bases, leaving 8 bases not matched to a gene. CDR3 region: CASSPGLAGGPGGELFF. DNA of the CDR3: TGTGCCAGCAGCCCGGGACTAGCGGGAGGGCCGGGCGGGGAGCTGTTTTTT.

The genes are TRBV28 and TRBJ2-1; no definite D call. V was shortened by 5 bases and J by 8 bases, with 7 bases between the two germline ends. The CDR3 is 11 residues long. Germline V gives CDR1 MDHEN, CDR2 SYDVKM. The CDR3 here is CASSLRDEQFF. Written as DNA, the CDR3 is TGTGCCAGCAGTCTCCGGGATGAGCAGTTCTTC. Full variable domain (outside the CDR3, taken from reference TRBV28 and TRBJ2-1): DVKVTQSSRYLVKRTGEKVFLECVQDMDHENMFWYRQDPGLGLRLIYFSYDVKMKEKGDIPEGYSVSREKKERFSLILESASTNQTSMYLCASSLRDEQFFGPGTRLTVL.

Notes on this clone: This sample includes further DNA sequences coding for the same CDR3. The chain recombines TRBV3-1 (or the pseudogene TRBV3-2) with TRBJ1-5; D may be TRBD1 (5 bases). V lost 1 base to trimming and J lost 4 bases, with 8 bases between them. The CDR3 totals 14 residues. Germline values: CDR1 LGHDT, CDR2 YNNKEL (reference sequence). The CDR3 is CASSQAGLNQPQHF. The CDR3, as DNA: TGTGCCAGCAGCCAAGCAGGGTTAAATCAGCCCCAGCATTTT.

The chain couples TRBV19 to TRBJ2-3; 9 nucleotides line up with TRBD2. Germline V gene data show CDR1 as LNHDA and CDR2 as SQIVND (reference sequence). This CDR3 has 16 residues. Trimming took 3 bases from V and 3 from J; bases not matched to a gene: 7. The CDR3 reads CASSMGLAGLTDTQYF. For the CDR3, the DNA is TGTGCCAGTAGTATGGGGCTAGCGGGGTTAACAGATACGCAGTATTTT.

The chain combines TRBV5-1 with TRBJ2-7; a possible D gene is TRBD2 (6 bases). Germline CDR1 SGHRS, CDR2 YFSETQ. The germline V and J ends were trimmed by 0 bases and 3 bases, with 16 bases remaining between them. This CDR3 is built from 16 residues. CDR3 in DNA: TGCGCCAGCAGCTTGGGCATAGGTAGCGGAATCTACGAGCAGTACTTC. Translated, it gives CASSLGIGSGIYEQYF.

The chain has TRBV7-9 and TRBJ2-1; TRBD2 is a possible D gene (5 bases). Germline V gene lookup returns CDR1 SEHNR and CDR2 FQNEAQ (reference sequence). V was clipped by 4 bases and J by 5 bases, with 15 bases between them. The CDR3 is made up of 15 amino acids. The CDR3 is CASSSLREPDNEQFF. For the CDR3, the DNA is TGTGCCAGCAGCTCCCTGAGGGAGCCAGACAATGAGCAGTTCTTC.

The CDR3: CASSLSPGQGLYQPQHF. CDR3 nucleotides: TGTGCCAGCAGTTTATCCCCGGGACAGGGTCTCTATCAGCCCCAGCATTTT. The chain links TRBV27 to TRBJ1-5, with TRBD1 matching over 9 bases. Germline trimming cut 0 bases from V and 5 bases from J; bases unmatched to any gene: 8. Germline V gives CDR1 MNHEY, CDR2 SMNVEV (reference sequence). The CDR3 totals 17 residues.

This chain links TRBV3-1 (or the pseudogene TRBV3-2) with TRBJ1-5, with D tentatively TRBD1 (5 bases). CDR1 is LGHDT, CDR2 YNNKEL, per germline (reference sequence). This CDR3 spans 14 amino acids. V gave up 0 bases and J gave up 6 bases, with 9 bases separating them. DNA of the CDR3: TGTGCCAGCAGCCAAGACGGGACTTCTCAGCCCCAGCATTTT. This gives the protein CASSQDGTSQPQHF.

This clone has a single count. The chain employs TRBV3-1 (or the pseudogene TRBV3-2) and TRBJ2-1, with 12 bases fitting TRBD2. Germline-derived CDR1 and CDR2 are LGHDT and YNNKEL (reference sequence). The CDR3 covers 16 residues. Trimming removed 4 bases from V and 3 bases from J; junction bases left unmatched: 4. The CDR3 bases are TGTGCCAGCAGCCTGACTAGCGGGAGATTCTACAATGAGCAGTTCTTC. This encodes CASSLTSGRFYNEQFF.

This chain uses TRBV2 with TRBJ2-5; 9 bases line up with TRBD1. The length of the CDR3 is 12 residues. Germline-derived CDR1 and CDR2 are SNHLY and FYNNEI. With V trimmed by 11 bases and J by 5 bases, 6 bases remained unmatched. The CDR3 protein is CAVHRGLETQYF. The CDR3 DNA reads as TGTGCCGTACACAGGGGGCTGGAGACCCAGTACTTC.

The CDR3 nucleotides are TGTGCCAGTAGACCGGACAGGGAAGCCCTCTACGAGCAGTACTTC. It codes for CASRPDREALYEQYF. The rearrangement uses TRBV19 and TRBJ2-7, with 8 bases aligning to TRBD1. This CDR3 is built from 15 residues. Germline V gene lookup returns CDR1 LNHDA and CDR2 SQIVND (reference sequence). Trimming removed 6 bases from V and 3 bases from J; junction bases left unmatched: 10. Combining the CDR3 with reference TRBV19 and TRBJ2-7 gives the whole variable domain DGGITQSPKYLFRKEGQNVTLSCEQNLNHDAMYWYRQDPGQGLRLIYYSQIVNDFQKGDIAEGYSVSREKKESFPLTVTSAQKNPTAFYLCASRPDREALYEQYFGPGTRLTVT.

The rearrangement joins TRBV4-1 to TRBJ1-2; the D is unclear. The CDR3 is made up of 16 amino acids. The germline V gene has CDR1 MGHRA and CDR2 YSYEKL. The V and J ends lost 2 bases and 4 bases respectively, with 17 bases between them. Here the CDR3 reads CASSQQGGLEGYGYTF. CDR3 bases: TGCGCCAGCAGCCAACAAGGCGGCCTGGAAGGCTATGGCTACACCTTC.

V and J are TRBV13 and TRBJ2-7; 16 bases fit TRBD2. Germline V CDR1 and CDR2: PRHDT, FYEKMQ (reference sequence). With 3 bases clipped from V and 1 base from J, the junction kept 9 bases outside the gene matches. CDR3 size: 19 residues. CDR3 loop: CASSFTMGLAGGGSYEQYF. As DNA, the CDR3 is TGTGCCAGCAGCTTTACCATGGGACTAGCGGGAGGGGGGTCCTACGAGCAGTACTTC.

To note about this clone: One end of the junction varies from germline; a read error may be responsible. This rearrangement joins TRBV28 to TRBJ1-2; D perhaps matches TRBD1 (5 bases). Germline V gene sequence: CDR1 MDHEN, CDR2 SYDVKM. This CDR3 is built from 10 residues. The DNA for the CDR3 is TGTGCCAGCAGTTCCGGACACGTCGCCTTC. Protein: CASSSGHVAF.

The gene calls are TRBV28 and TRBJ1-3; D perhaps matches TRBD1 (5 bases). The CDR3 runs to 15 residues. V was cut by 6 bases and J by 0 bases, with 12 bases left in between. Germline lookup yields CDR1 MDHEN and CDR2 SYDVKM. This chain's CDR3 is CASSVDRNSGNTIYF. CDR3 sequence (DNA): TGTGCCAGCAGCGTCGACAGAAACTCTGGAAACACCATATATTTT.